The sequence of this T cell receptor (delta chain) was determined in a study of gamma-delta T cells after stem cell transplantation. This clone has only a few counts. One base separates it from a far larger clone, so it is likely a read error. TCRdb re-called the RT-PCR reads with CATT. This sample yields 850 to 1,200 delta-chain clones, of which around 3.5% are seen a single time; approximately 31% belongs to the top ten. J gave up 0 bases and V 3 bases, and 20 bases lay outside the gene matches. CDR1 and CDR2 (germline): GEAIGNYY, EKD. The CDR3 consists of 23 residues. The chain carries TRDV2 and TRDJ3; 9 bases map to TRDD3. The source of this sequence is a human donor. It is not recorded whose cells these are; they may come from a transplant donor. Specimen: gamma-delta T cells. The CDR3 DNA is TGTGCCTGTGACCCCCCTCCTACGGCCTCTGGGGGATTACCCTCCTGGGACACCCGACAGATGTTTTTC. Its protein product is CACDPPPTASGGLPSWDTRQMFF.